Presented here are 18 T cell receptor beta chains from one specimen sequenced in a study of graft-versus-host responses after intestinal transplantation. Generated by immunoSEQ multiplex PCR, the TCRdb table keeps only in-frame clones and is missing some. Here the sample spans 45,000 to 65,000 clones, 85% to 95% being singletons. The antigens for these receptors are not known. The sequencing used unstimulated CD4+ T cells sorted from spleen or lymph node cells, collected before transplant. These receptors were taken from a human donor who was the organ donor for an intestinal transplant.

The chain is built from TRBV4-1 and TRBJ1-4; TRBD1 might be the D (5 bases). CDR3 length equals 14 residues. Germline-derived CDR1 and CDR2 are MGHRA and YSYEKL. The V gene lost 4 bases and the J gene lost 4 bases, with 10 bases spanning the gap. The CDR3 is CASSPGRVNEKLFF. In DNA, the CDR3 is TGCGCCAGCAGCCCGGGACGGGTTAATGAAAAACTGTTTTTT.

The J gene is TRBJ1-3, the V gene TRBV7-2; no definite D call. V was clipped by 3 bases and J by 2 bases, with 11 bases between them. Germline loops: CDR1 SGHTA, CDR2 FQGNSA. There are 15 residues in the CDR3. The CDR3 sequence is CASSLQRVAGNTIYF. The DNA for the CDR3 is TGTGCCAGCAGCTTGCAAAGGGTTGCTGGAAACACCATATATTTT.

Concerning this clone: Other DNA sequences in this specimen translate into the identical CDR3. The J gene is TRBJ1-5, the V gene TRBV30; D is possibly TRBD1 (6 bases). The germline CDR1 and CDR2 sequences are GTSNPN and SVGIG (reference sequence). The V and J ends lost 3 bases and 4 bases respectively, with 13 bases between them. This CDR3 is 14 amino acids long. The CDR3 DNA reads TGTGCCTGGAGGGGGGGGGCCAAGAATCAGCCCCAGCATTTT. Amino acid sequence: CAWRGGAKNQPQHF.

The chain joins TRBV30 to TRBJ2-2, with D perhaps given as TRBD1 or TRBD2 (5 bases each). Trimming stripped 3 bases from V and 6 bases from J, with 5 bases between. The CDR3 covers 11 residues. CDR1 is GTSNPN and CDR2 is SVGIG in the germline V gene (reference sequence). The CDR3 coding sequence is TGTGCCTGGAGGGGGGCCGGGGAGCTGTTTTTT. Translating gives CAWRGAGELFF.

The V and J genes are TRBV6-5 and TRBJ2-7, with D unresolved. Trimming took off 4 bases at V and 0 bases at J, with 13 bases between the two ends. Germline CDR1 reads MNHEY; CDR2 reads SVGAGI. CDR3 length: 15 amino acids. CDR3 DNA sequence: TGTGCCAGCAGTTCCCCGTGGGAAAGCTCCTACGAGCAGTACTTC. Translating gives CASSSPWESSYEQYF.

This clone was detected once. V gene TRBV9 combines with J gene TRBJ1-1; D not certain. Trimming cost V 0 bases and J 1 base, with 4 bases left between them. CDR3 length: 13 amino acids. Germline values: CDR1 SGDLS, CDR2 YYNGEE. This CDR3 reads CASSVGRNTEAFF. The CDR3 coding sequence is TGTGCCAGCAGCGTAGGGCGGAACACTGAAGCTTTCTTT.

This clone was seen only a few times. The chain combines TRBV2 with TRBJ2-5, with TRBD1 identical over 10 bases. The ends lost 8 bases at V and 5 bases at J; junction bases unmatched: 5. The CDR3 loop spans 13 amino acids. Germline CDR1 reads SNHLY; CDR2 reads FYNNEI. The CDR3 coding sequence is TGTGCCAGCGGACAGGGGGGGATGGAGACCCAGTACTTC. Translating gives CASGQGGMETQYF.

This rearrangement joins TRBV4-2 to TRBJ2-3, with TRBD2 identical over 15 bases. V trimming: 3 bases; J trimming: 5 bases; junction bases outside the gene matches: 3. Germline lookup yields CDR1 LGHNA and CDR2 YNFKEQ. The CDR3 extends over 16 amino acids. The CDR3 reads CASSHGLAGGQDTQYF. The CDR3 DNA is TGTGCCAGCAGCCACGGACTAGCGGGGGGGCAAGATACGCAGTATTTT.

The chain is built from TRBV7-2 and TRBJ2-2; no reliable D call. In germline, CDR1 is SGHTA, CDR2 FQGNSA. The CDR3 sequence is 14 residues long. Trimming cost V 1 base and J 6 bases, with 9 bases left between them. The CDR3 nucleotides are TGTGCCAGCAGCTTAGTATTGGGGTCCGGGGAGCTGTTTTTT. Its protein product is CASSLVLGSGELFF.

The CDR3 DNA is TGTGCCAGCAGACCCGCGGGGGGGCCGGCAGATACGCAGTATTTT. This sequence encodes CASRPAGGPADTQYF. The chain joins TRBV6-5 to TRBJ2-3; 9 bases agree with TRBD2. Germline CDR1 reads MNHEY; CDR2 reads SVGAGI. The ends lost 6 bases at V and 4 bases at J; junction bases unmatched: 8. The CDR3 contains 15 residues.

This chain links TRBV18 with TRBJ1-3, with 7 bases that match TRBD1. The CDR3 covers 16 residues. The germline CDR1 and CDR2 sequences are KGHSH and LQKENI. Trimming took 3 bases from V and 2 from J; bases not matched to a gene: 7. The CDR3 DNA reads as TGTGCCAGCTCACCCTCACAGGGGAGCGCTGGAAACACCATATATTTT. This translates into CASSPSQGSAGNTIYF.

The V call is TRBV7-2, the J call TRBJ1-2; TRBD1 matches at 8 bases. Germline trimming cut 0 bases from V and 7 bases from J; bases unmatched to any gene: 7. CDR3 size: 15 residues. Germline loops: CDR1 SGHTA, CDR2 FQGNSA. The CDR3 here is CASSLAARGQGGYTF. The CDR3, as DNA: TGTGCCAGCAGCTTAGCCGCCAGGGGGCAGGGTGGCTACACCTTC.

J is TRBJ1-6 and V is TRBV10-2; a weak D match, TRBD1 (5 bases). Germline V gene data show CDR1 as WSHSY and CDR2 as SAAADI. CDR3 size: 16 residues. Between the trimmed V and J ends, which lost 6 bases and 1 base, there was a span of 13 bases. The CDR3 sequence is CASRQATRSYNSPLHF. As DNA, the CDR3 is TGCGCCAGCAGACAGGCTACTAGGTCCTATAATTCACCCCTCCACTTT.

The rearrangement uses TRBV4-2 and TRBJ2-3; no firm D call. The germline V gene has CDR1 LGHNA and CDR2 YNFKEQ. Trimming shortened V by 3 bases and J by 0 bases, and 10 bases separated the two germline ends. CDR3 length: 15 amino acids. In nucleotides, the CDR3 is TGTGCCAGCAGCCAGCCGGCCGGGAGCACAGATACGCAGTATTTT. Residues: CASSQPAGSTDTQYF.

The V and J genes are TRBV5-1 and TRBJ2-7; the D call may be TRBD1 or TRBD2 (5 bases each). CDR3 size: 15 residues. V was trimmed by 4 bases and J by 2 bases, leaving 16 bases between them. Germline V CDR1 and CDR2: SGHRS, YFSETQ. The CDR3 DNA sequence: TGCGCCAGCAGCCGAAGGACCGGGACCACCTACGAGCAGTACTTC. This encodes CASSRRTGTTYEQYF.

The chain carries TRBV9 and TRBJ2-5; tentatively, D is TRBD1 (5 bases). Looked up from germline, CDR1 is SGDLS and CDR2 is YYNGEE. This CDR3 spans 13 amino acids. Trimming removed 0 bases from V and 7 bases from J, with 10 bases in between. This chain's CDR3 is CASSVEQDGTQYF. CDR3 coding DNA: TGTGCCAGCAGCGTAGAACAGGACGGGACCCAGTACTTC.

This clone was detected once. The chain employs TRBV6-5 and TRBJ1-5, with unresolved D. The CDR3 totals 13 residues. V lost 6 bases and J 2 bases, leaving 8 bases between the germline ends. CDR1 and CDR2 (germline): MNHEY, SVGAGI. The chain's CDR3 is CASRGSGNQPQHF. The CDR3 DNA sequence: TGTGCCAGCAGGGGTTCGGGCAATCAGCCCCAGCATTTT.

The V call is TRBV27, the J call TRBJ2-4, with 7 bases matching TRBD2. Trimming at V came to 5 bases and at J to 0 bases, leaving 7 bases not matched to a gene. The V gene's germline CDR1 is MNHEY and CDR2 SMNVEV (reference sequence). The CDR3 loop spans 16 amino acids. The CDR3 reads CASSPGGFRAKNIQYF. The CDR3 DNA follows: TGTGCCAGCAGTCCCGGGGGGTTCCGAGCCAAAAACATTCAGTACTTC.